This T cell receptor (beta chain) came from a study of blood T cell repertoires in COVID-19. Method: immunoSEQ multiplex PCR; TCRdb's copy keeps in-frame clones and lacks some. The data show approximately 260,000 clones, approximately 86% seen once. CDR3 length: 17 residues. V lost 4 bases and J lost 8; bases outside the gene matches: 13. Germline-derived CDR1 and CDR2 are SGHDN and FVKESK. The clonotype comes from a woman aged 25-40 years with acute COVID-19. This chain uses TRBV14 with TRBJ2-2; the match to TRBD2 covers 10 bases. The sample was PBMCs or T cells enriched from blood (not recorded which). Here the CDR3 reads CASSPLGASGRRGELFF. CDR3 bases: TGTGCCAGCAGCCCCCTTGGGGCTAGCGGGAGACGGGGGGAGCTGTTTTTT.